This T cell receptor (beta chain) appears in the sequencing data of a study of CD8 T cells in Susac syndrome. The RNA input was roughly 0.45 to 1 ug, and it was reverse transcribed with random hexamers. Coverage of TCR beta CDR3 amplification by immunoSEQ multiplex PCR extended to 54 Vbeta and 13 Jbeta. TCRdb itself ran the immunoSEQ multiplex PCR reads through MiXCR, one entry per CDR3 protein. The table records approximately 260,000 distinct CDR3 sequences, approximately 95% of them present only once. CD8+ and CD4+ T cells from blood underwent TCR beta sequencing. The patients with Susac syndrome were individuals who fulfilled the recently defined diagnostic criteria for disease that was either definite or probable. As regards this clonotype: Its antigen is as yet unknown.

General study results and limits: Clonal expansion did not appear in Susac syndrome CD4+ T cell repertoires.

The CDR3 loop spans 13 amino acids. V lost 2 bases and J 8 bases, leaving 12 bases between the germline ends. Germline V gene sequence: CDR1 SGHTA, CDR2 FQGTGA. Material: CD4+ T cells from PBMCs. This receptor was taken from a human donor with Susac syndrome. The V call is TRBV7-3, the J call TRBJ1-2, with unresolved D. This CDR3 is CASSLQEGGGYTF. The CDR3, as DNA: TGTGCCAGCAGCTTACAGGAAGGAGGAGGCTACACCTTC.